Listed here are 21 T cell receptor beta chains from one sample, sequenced in a study of monozygotic twins with inflammatory bowel disease. Using the 5' RACE reads, TCRdb records one entry per CDR3 protein without DNA. In all, the sample yields tens of thousands of distinct CDR3 sequences. Sequenced sample: blood. These receptors were obtained from a human donor with ulcerative colitis or Crohn's disease, or a healthy co-twin of an affected twin (not recorded which).

The V gene is TRBV29-1, the J gene TRBJ1-1. The CDR3 has 12 residues. Per germline, CDR1 SQVTM and CDR2 ANQGSEA. The chain's CDR3 is CSVILPSTEAFF.

This chain links TRBV5-1 with TRBJ1-4; TCRdb lists TRBD1, though no DNA is available to test this call. The length of the CDR3 is 16 residues. Looked up from germline, CDR1 is SGHRS and CDR2 is YFSETQ. The CDR3 is CASSLAGRGSREKLFF.

The chain couples TRBV18 to TRBJ2-1; without DNA, the TCRdb call of TRBD1 cannot be checked. This CDR3 contains 15 residues. Germline loops: CDR1 KGHSH, CDR2 LQKENI. The CDR3 sequence: CASSPRDRDVPEQFF.

The chain combines TRBV4-1 with TRBJ1-2. This CDR3 comprises 14 residues. Germline loops: CDR1 MGHRA, CDR2 YSYEKL. This CDR3 is CASSPLDTWGGYTF.

The genes are TRBV20-1 and TRBJ1-1; the TRBD1 assignment by TCRdb is unverifiable without DNA. The CDR3 extends over 14 amino acids. Germline CDR1 and CDR2: DFQATT and SNEGSKA (reference sequence). The CDR3 protein is CSVKIGGTNTEAFF.

CDR3: CASSGQNIQYF. V gene TRBV7-9 combines with J gene TRBJ2-4. This CDR3 region has 11 residues. CDR1 is SEHNR and CDR2 is FQNEAQ in the germline V gene (reference sequence).

The CDR3 spells CASSLRQSPQFF. The J gene is TRBJ2-1, the V gene TRBV28; TCRdb returns TRBD1, unconfirmable since there is no DNA. The CDR3 covers 12 residues. The germline gives CDR1 MDHEN, CDR2 SYDVKM.

The chain is built from TRBV5-8 and TRBJ2-3. The CDR3 covers 12 residues. Per the germline V gene, CDR1 is SGHTS and CDR2 is YDEGEE. This chain's CDR3 is CASSKTQATQYF.

CDR3 protein: CAWRPHQGLLGFTEAFF. The chain recombines TRBV30 with TRBJ1-1; TCRdb's D call of TRBD1 is untestable without DNA. CDR1 GTSNPN and CDR2 SVGIG come from the germline V gene (reference sequence). The CDR3 totals 17 residues. The full variable domain, its missing parts supplied by reference TRBV30 and TRBJ1-1, is SQTIHQWPATLVQPVGSPLSLECTVEGTSNPNLYWYRQAAGRGLQLLFYSVGIGQISSEVPQNLSASRPQDRQFILSSKKLLLSDSGFYLCAWRPHQGLLGFTEAFFGQGTRLTVV.

The gene calls are TRBV7-2 and TRBJ2-5; TCRdb's D call of TRBD2 is untestable without DNA. The CDR3 runs 14 residues. CDR1 is SGHTA, CDR2 FQGNSA, per germline. The chain's CDR3 is CASSFGLYQETQYF.

The chain has TRBV24-1 and TRBJ2-5; as DNA is missing, the TRBD1 call by TCRdb cannot be tested. The germline CDR1 and CDR2 sequences are KGHDR and SFDVKD. This CDR3 spans 14 amino acids. Here the CDR3 reads CATSDAKRGETQYF.

This rearrangement joins TRBV9 to TRBJ2-1; TCRdb selects TRBD2, and the lack of DNA leaves this call unchecked. The germline V gene has CDR1 SGDLS and CDR2 YYNGEE. This CDR3 has 15 residues. CDR3 protein: CASSVELAGQREQFF.

This sequence joins TRBV3-1 and TRBJ2-2; the TCRdb D gene call, TRBD2, has no DNA to confirm it. Germline loops: CDR1 LGHDT, CDR2 YNNKEL (reference sequence). The CDR3 is 15 residues long. The CDR3: CASSLGTGGSGELFF.

The V and J genes are TRBV10-3 and TRBJ2-5; with no DNA, the TCRdb D assignment of TRBD2 cannot be verified. This CDR3 is 14 amino acids long. CDR1 is ENHRY and CDR2 is SYGVKD in the germline V gene. CDR3 residues: CAISGEGHQETQYF.

The rearrangement uses TRBV20-1 and TRBJ2-5; TCRdb indicates TRBD2, and absent DNA this call remains unverified. The germline V gene encodes CDR1 DFQATT and CDR2 SNEGSKA (reference sequence). The CDR3 is 13 residues long. The chain's CDR3 is CSARLAEQETQYF.

V is TRBV12-3 or TRBV12-4 and J is TRBJ1-2. This CDR3 has 14 residues. CDR3 protein: CASTRRGLEYGYTF.

The V call is TRBV2, the J call TRBJ1-2; TCRdb's assignment of TRBD1 cannot be checked, as there is no DNA. This CDR3 is 14 amino acids long. Looked up from germline, CDR1 is SNHLY and CDR2 is FYNNEI. Here the CDR3 reads CASTEHGTGLGYTF.

V is TRBV10-2 and J is TRBJ2-5; there is no DNA to check the TCRdb D call of TRBD2. CDR1 is WSHSY, CDR2 SAAADI, per germline. This CDR3 region has 13 residues. The CDR3 loop reads CASSESKSPNVYF.

This chain joins TRBV7-9 and TRBJ2-1. CDR1 and CDR2 from the germline V gene are SEHNR and FQNEAQ (reference sequence). CDR3 length: 13 residues. The CDR3 spells CASSLALLNEQFF. Full variable domain (remainder filled in from reference TRBV7-9 and TRBJ2-1): DTGVSQNPRHKITKRGQNVTFRCDPISEHNRLYWYRQTLGQGPEFLTYFQNEAQLEKSRLLSDRFSAERPKGSFSTLEIQRTEQGDSAMYLCASSLALLNEQFFGPGTRLTVL.

The chain uses TRBV4-2 and TRBJ2-2; TCRdb indicates TRBD1, and absent DNA this call remains unverified. CDR1 is LGHNA and CDR2 is YNFKEQ in the germline V gene. The CDR3 is made up of 17 amino acids. CDR3 residues: CASSLSSGGLNTGELFF.

V usage is TRBV5-1 and J usage is TRBJ2-1; TCRdb picks TRBD1, but there is no DNA to check that call. The germline V gene has CDR1 SGHRS and CDR2 YFSETQ. This CDR3 has 14 residues. The chain's CDR3 is CASSLGSGSVYEFF.